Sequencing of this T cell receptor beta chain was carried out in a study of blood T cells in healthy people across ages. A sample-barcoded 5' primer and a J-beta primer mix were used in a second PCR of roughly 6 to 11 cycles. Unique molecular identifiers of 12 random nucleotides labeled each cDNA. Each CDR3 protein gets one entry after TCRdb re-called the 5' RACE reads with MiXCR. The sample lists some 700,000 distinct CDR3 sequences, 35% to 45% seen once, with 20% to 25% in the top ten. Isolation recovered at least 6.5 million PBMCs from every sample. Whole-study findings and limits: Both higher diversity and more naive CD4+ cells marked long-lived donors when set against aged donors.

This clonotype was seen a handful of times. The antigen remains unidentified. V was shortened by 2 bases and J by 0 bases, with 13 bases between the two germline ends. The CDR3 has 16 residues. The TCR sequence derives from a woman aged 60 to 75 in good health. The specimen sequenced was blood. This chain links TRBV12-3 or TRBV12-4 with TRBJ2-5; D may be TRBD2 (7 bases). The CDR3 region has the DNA TGTGCCAGCAGTTTATGGGGGGGGCCTCACCAAGAGACCCAGTACTTC. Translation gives CASSLWGGPHQETQYF.